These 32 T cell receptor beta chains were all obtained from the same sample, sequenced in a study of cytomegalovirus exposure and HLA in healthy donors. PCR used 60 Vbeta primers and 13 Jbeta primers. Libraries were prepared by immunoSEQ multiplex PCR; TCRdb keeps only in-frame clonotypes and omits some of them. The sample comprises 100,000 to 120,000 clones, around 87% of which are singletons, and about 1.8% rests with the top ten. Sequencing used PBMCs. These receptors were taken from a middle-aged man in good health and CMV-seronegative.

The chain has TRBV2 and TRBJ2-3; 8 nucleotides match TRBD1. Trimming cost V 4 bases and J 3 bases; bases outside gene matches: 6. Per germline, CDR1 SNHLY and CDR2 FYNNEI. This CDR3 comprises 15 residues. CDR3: CASSGTGSETDTQYF. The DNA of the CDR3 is TGTGCCAGCAGTGGGACAGGGAGTGAGACAGATACGCAGTATTTT. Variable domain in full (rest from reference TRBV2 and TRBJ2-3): EPEVTQTPSHQVTQMGQEVILRCVPISNHLYFYWYRQILGQKVEFLVSFYNNEISEKSEIFDDQFSVERPDGSNFTLKIRSTKLEDSAMYFCASSGTGSETDTQYFGPGTRLTVL.

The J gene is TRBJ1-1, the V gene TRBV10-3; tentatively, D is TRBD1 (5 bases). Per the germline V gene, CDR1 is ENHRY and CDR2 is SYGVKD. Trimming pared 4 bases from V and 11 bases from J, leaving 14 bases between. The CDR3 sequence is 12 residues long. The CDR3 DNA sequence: TGTGCCATCAGTGGGACGGCTCGGGGGGCTTTCTTT. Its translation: CAISGTARGAFF.

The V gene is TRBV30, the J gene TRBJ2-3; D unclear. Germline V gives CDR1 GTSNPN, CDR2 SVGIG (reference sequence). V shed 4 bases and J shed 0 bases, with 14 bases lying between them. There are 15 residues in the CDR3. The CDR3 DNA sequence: TGTGCCTGGACTCCGGATGCGGCTAGCACAGATACGCAGTATTTT. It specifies CAWTPDAASTDTQYF.

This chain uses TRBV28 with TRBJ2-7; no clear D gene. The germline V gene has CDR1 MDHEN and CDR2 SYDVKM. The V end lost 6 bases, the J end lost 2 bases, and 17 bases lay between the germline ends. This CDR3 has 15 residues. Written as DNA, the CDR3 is TGTGCCAGCAGGCTGCAAGCCCTACCTACCTACGAGCAGTACTTC. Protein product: CASRLQALPTYEQYF.

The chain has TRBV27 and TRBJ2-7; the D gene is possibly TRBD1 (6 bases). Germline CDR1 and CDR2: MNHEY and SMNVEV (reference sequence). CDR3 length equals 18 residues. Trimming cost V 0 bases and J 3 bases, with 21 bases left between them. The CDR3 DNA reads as TGTGCCAGCAGTTTATCGCCCCGGGACAACCATCCCCTCTACGAGCAGTACTTC. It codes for CASSLSPRDNHPLYEQYF.

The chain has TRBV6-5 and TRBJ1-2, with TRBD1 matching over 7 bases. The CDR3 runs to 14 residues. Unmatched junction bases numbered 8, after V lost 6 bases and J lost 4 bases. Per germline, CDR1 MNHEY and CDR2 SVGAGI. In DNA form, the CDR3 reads TGTGCCAGCAGACCGGGACAGACGCTCTATGGCTACACCTTC. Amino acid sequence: CASRPGQTLYGYTF.

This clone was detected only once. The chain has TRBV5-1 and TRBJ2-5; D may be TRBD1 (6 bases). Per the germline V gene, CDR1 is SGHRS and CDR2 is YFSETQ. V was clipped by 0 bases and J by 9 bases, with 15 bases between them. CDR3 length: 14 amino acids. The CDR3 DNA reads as TGCGCCAGCAGCTTGGGGGAGACAGGTCAGGCCCAGTACTTC. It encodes CASSLGETGQAQYF.

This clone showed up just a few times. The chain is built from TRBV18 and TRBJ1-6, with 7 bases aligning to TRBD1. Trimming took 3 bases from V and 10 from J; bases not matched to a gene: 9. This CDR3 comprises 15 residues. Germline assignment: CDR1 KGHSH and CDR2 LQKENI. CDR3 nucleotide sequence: TGTGCCAGCTCACCCCTAGACAGGGAAGGCTCACCCCTCCACTTT. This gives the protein CASSPLDREGSPLHF.

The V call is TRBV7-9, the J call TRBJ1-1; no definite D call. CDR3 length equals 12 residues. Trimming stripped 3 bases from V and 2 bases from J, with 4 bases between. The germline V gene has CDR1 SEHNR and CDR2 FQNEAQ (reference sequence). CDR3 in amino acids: CASSFLNTEAFF. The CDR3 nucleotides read TGTGCCAGCAGCTTTTTAAACACTGAAGCTTTCTTT.

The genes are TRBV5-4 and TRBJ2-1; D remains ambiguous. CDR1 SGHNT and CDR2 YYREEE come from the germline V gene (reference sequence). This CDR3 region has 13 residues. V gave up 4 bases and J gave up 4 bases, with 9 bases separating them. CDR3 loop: CASSPANYNEQFF. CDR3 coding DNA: TGTGCCAGCAGCCCTGCGAATTACAATGAGCAGTTCTTC.

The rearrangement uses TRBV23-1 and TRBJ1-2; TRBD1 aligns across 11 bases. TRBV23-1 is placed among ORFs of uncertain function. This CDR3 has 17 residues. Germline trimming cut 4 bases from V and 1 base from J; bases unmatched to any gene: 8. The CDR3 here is CASSRFGTGGVNYGYTF. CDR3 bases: TGCGCCAGCAGTCGCTTCGGGACAGGGGGAGTTAACTATGGCTACACCTTC.

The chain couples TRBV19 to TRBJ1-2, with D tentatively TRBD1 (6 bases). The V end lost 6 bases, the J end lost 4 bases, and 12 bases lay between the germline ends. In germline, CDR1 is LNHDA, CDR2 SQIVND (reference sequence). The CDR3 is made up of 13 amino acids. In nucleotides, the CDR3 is TGTGCCAGTAGCATCGACAGGACCTATGGCTACACCTTC. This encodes CASSIDRTYGYTF. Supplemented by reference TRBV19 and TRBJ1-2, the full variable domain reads DGGITQSPKYLFRKEGQNVTLSCEQNLNHDAMYWYRQDPGQGLRLIYYSQIVNDFQKGDIAEGYSVSREKKESFPLTVTSAQKNPTAFYLCASSIDRTYGYTFGSGTRLTVV.

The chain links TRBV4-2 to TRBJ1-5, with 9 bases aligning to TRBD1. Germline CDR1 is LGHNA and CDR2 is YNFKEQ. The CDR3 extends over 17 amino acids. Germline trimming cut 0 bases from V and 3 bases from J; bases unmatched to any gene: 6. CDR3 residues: CASSQDAGTGNNQPQHF. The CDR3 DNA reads TGTGCCAGCAGCCAAGATGCGGGGACAGGGAACAATCAGCCCCAGCATTTT.

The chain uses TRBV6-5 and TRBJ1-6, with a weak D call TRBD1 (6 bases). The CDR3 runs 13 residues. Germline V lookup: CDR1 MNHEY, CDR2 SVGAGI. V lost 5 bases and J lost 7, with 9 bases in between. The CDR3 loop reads CASSNTGNSPLHF. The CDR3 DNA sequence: TGTGCCAGCAGTAATACAGGGAATTCACCCCTCCACTTT.

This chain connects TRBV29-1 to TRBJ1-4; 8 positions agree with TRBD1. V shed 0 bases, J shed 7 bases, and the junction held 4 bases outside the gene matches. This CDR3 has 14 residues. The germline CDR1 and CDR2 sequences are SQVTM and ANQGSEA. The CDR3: CSVEERTGSEKLFF. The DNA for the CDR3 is TGCAGCGTTGAAGAACGGACAGGGAGTGAAAAACTGTTTTTT.

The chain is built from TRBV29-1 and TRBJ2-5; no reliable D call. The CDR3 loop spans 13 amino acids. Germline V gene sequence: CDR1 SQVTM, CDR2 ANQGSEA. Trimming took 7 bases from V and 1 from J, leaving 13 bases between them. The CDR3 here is CSALGAGQETQYF. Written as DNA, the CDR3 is TGCAGCGCCCTGGGCGCAGGCCAAGAGACCCAGTACTTC. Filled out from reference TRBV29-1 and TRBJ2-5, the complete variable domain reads SAVISQKPSRDICQRGTSLTIQCQVDSQVTMMFWYRQQPGQSLTLIATANQGSEATYESGFVIDKFPISRPNLTFSTLTVSNMSPEDSSIYLCSALGAGQETQYFGPGTRLLVL.

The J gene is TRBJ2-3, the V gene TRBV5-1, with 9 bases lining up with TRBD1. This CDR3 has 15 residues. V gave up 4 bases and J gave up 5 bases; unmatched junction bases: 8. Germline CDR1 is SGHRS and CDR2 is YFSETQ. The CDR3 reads CASSLRDRELDTQYF. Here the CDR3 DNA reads TGCGCCAGCAGCCTCCGGGACAGGGAGTTAGATACGCAGTATTTT.

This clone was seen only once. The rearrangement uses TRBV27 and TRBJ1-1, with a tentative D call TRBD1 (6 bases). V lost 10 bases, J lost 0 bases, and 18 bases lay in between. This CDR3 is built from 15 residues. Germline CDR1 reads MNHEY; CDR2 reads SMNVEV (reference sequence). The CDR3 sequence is CATTPGHSMNTEAFF. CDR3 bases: TGTGCCACAACTCCGGGACACTCCATGAACACTGAAGCTTTCTTT.

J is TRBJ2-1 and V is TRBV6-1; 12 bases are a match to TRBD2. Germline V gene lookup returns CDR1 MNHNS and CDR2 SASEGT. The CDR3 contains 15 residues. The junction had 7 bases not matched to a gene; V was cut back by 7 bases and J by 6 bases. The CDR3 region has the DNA TGTGCCAGCAACCCCCTAGCGGGGGGGCCCAATGAGCAGTTCTTC. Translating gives CASNPLAGGPNEQFF.

The CDR3 DNA reads TGTGCCAGTAGTAGTAGCGGGGTCTCCTACGAGCAGTACTTC. Protein: CASSSSGVSYEQYF. This rearrangement joins TRBV19 to TRBJ2-7; TRBD2 agrees at 8 bases. CDR3 size: 14 residues. The V segment lost 4 bases and the J segment 0 bases; nucleotides outside the gene matches: 2. Germline lookup yields CDR1 LNHDA and CDR2 SQIVND (reference sequence).

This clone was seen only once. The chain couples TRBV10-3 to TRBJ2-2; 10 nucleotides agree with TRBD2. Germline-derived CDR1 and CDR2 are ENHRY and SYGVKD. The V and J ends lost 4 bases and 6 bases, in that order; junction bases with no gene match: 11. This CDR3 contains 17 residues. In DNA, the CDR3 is TGTGCCATCAGTGGGTTAGCGGGGGGACAAGCCGCCGGGGAGCTGTTTTTT. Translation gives CAISGLAGGQAAGELFF.

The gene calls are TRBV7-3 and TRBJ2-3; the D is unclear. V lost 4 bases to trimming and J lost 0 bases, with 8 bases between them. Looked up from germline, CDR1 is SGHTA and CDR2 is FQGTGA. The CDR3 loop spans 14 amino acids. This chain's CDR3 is CASSYGRSTDTQYF. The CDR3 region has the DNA TGTGCCAGCAGCTATGGGCGTAGCACAGATACGCAGTATTTT.

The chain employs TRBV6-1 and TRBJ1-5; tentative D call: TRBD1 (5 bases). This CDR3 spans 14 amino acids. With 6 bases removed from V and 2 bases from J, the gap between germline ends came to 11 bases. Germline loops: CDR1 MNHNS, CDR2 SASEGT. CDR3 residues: CASRRDLGNQPQHF. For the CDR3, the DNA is TGTGCCAGCAGGAGGGACTTAGGCAATCAGCCCCAGCATTTT.

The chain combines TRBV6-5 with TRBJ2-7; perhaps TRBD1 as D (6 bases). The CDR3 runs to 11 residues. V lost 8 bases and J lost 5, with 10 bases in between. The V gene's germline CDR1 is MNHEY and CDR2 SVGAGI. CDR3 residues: CASYGQHEQYF. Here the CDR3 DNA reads TGTGCCAGCTACGGACAGCACGAGCAGTACTTC.

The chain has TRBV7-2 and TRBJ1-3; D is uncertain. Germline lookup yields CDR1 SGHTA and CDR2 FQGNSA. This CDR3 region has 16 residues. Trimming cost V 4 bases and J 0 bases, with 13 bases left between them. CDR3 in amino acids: CASSSISYPSGNTIYF. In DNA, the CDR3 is TGTGCCAGCAGCTCTATAAGCTATCCCTCTGGAAACACCATATATTTT.

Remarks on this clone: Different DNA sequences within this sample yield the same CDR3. The CDR3 nucleotides read TGTGCCAGCAGTTGGACAGGAGATTACGAGCAGTACTTC. It is translated as CASSWTGDYEQYF. The chain recombines TRBV6-5 with TRBJ2-7; TRBD1 agrees at 7 bases. V was clipped by 4 bases and J by 4 bases; unmatched bases: 4. The CDR3 sequence is 13 residues long. CDR1 is MNHEY and CDR2 is SVGAGI in the germline V gene.

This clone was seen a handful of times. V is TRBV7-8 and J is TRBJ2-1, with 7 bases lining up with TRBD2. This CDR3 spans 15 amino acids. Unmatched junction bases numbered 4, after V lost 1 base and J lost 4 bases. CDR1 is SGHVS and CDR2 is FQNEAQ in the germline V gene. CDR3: CASSLDGGKYNEQFF. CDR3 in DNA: TGTGCCAGCAGCTTAGACGGGGGGAAATACAATGAGCAGTTCTTC.

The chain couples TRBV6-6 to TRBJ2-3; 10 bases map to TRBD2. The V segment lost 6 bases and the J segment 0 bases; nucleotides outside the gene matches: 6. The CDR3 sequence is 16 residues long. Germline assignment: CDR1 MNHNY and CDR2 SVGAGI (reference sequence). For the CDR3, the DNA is TGTGCCAGCAGCCTTTTAGCGGGGGGAAGCACAGATACGCAGTATTTT. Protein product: CASSLLAGGSTDTQYF.

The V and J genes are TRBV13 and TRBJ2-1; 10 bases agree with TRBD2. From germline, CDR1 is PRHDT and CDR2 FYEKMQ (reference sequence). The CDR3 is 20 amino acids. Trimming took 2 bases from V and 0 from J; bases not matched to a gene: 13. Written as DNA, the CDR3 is TGTGCCAGCAGCTTATCTGTAGCGGGGGGCTATTTGAGCTCCTACAATGAGCAGTTCTTC. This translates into CASSLSVAGGYLSSYNEQFF. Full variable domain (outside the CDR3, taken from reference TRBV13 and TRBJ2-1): AAGVIQSPRHLIKEKRETATLKCYPIPRHDTVYWYQQGPGQDPQFLISFYEKMQSDKGSIPDRFSAQQFSDYHSELNMSSLELGDSALYFCASSLSVAGGYLSSYNEQFFGPGTRLTVL.

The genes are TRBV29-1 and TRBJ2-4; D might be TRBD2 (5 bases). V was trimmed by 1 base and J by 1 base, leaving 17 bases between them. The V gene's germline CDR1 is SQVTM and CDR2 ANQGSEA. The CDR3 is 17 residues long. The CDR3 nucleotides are TGCAGCGTTGAAGGGCTAGGAGGAGGATTCGCCAAAAACATTCAGTACTTC. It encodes CSVEGLGGGFAKNIQYF.

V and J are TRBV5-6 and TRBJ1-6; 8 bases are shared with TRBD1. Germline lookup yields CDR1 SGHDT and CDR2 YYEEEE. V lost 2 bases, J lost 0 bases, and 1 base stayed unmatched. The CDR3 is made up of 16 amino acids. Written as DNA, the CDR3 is TGTGCCAGCAGCTTCCAGGGGGCCTCCTATAATTCACCCCTCCACTTT. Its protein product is CASSFQGASYNSPLHF.

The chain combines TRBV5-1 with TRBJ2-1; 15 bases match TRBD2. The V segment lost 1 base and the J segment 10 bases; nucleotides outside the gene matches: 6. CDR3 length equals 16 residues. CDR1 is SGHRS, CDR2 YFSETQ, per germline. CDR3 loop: CASSLTGTSGGREQFF. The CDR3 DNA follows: TGCGCCAGCAGCTTGACCGGGACTAGCGGGGGGAGAGAGCAGTTCTTC.